The T cell receptor beta chain described here comes from a study of blood T cell repertoires in COVID-19. Study-level information: The origin of the acute and convalescent COVID-19 samples was the United States, Italy and Spain. Sources were T cells, B-cell-depleted T cells, or PBMCs; the material itself was cDNA or gDNA.

Germline CDR1 MNHEY, CDR2 SVGAGI. The V gene lost 10 bases and the J gene lost 4 bases, with 16 bases spanning the gap. This CDR3 is 13 amino acids long. Authors' data handling: Nucleated cell counts were estimated from reference gene primer amplification. Measured with immunoSEQ multiplex PCR; TCRdb has only the in-frame clones, and not every one. That table is the source of V, J and clone size, and D and trimming were worked out from the DNA. The table has roughly 100,000 clones, around 88% seen once. This clone was recorded a few times. The chain has TRBV6-5 and TRBJ1-1; no reliable D call. Sequenced: peripheral blood. This receptor was identified in a woman of 80 years or more with acute or convalescent COVID-19. Written as DNA, the CDR3 is TGTGCCACCGACCTCCTGGGAGCCACTGAAGCTTTCTTT. Protein product: CATDLLGATEAFF.